This T cell receptor beta chain was recorded in a study of sequential checkpoint blockade in melanoma. Study-wide context: Patients were randomized 1:1 to nivolumab-then-ipilimumab or ipilimumab-then-nivolumab first-line. Maintenance nivolumab came after either treatment sequence.

Treatment: randomized to nivolumab then ipilimumab (arm A) or the reverse (arm B). None of the patients previously received DNA-damaging chemotherapy. Live CD3+CD8+ CD19− CD56− cells were sorted from PBMCs. Germline CDR1 and CDR2: MRHNA and SNTAGT. V shed 2 bases, J shed 5 bases, and the junction held 5 bases outside the gene matches. The CDR3 consists of 14 residues. TCRdb's copy holds only in-frame clones and misses some; the assay was immunoSEQ multiplex PCR. The table lists approximately 34,000 clones, roughly 81% of them singletons. This TCR came from a human donor with melanoma. The sequencing used CD8+ T cells sorted from blood (inferred from file names), collected from a patient given nivolumab and ipilimumab in sequence. V gene TRBV6-4 combines with J gene TRBJ1-2; 7 bases fit TRBD1. The CDR3 nucleotides are TGTGCCAGCAGTGACGATGGGACAGAATATGGCTACACCTTC. It specifies CASSDDGTEYGYTF.